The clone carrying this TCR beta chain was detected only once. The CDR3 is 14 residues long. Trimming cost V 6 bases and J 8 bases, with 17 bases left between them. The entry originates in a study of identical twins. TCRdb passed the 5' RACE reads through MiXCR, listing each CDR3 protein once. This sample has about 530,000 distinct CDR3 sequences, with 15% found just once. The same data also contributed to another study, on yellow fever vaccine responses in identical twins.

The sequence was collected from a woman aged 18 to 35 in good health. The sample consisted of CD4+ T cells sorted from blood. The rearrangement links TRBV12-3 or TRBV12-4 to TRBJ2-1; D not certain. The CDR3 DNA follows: TGTGCCAGCAGCTCCCCCAGCAGGTCCTATGAGCAGTTCTTC. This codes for CASSSPSRSYEQFF.